A single T cell receptor (beta chain) is shown here with its context. The sample originates from a study of shared clonotypes between healthy human individuals. The method was immunoSEQ multiplex PCR; TCRdb's version includes in-frame clones alone and lacks a portion of them. The data show over a million clones, over 95% seen once. Germline-derived CDR1 and CDR2 are SGHNT and YYREEE (reference sequence). Trimming shortened V by 2 bases and J by 0 bases, and 15 bases separated the two germline ends. This CDR3 comprises 16 residues. V usage is TRBV5-4 and J usage is TRBJ2-7; D unresolved. The receptor's source is a man under 40 in good health. Sequenced material: naive CD4+ T cells sorted from blood. Documented subset: CD45RA+ positively selected. CDR3 sequence: CASSLLPGPSSYEQYF. In nucleotides, the CDR3 is TGTGCCAGCAGCTTACTGCCGGGTCCCAGCTCCTACGAGCAGTACTTC.